This T cell receptor beta chain was recorded in a study of blood T cell repertoires in COVID-19. Study details: The study drew acute and convalescent COVID-19 samples from the United States, Italy and Spain. Nucleic acid was either cDNA or gDNA, and it came from T cells, B-cell-depleted T cells, or PBMCs.

The CDR3 is 15 residues long. V lost 6 bases, J lost 7 bases, and 12 bases stayed unmatched. The germline gives CDR1 MNHEY, CDR2 SVGAGI. This clone was seen a handful of times. The authors' processing: Reference gene primer amplification gave nucleated cell count estimates. Clones were sequenced by immunoSEQ multiplex PCR, and TCRdb holds only the in-frame ones, with some missing. V and J calls and clone size are given by that table; D and trimming were obtained from the DNA. The table records about 94,000 clones, around 86% of them present only once. This TCR was recovered from an elderly woman with acute or convalescent COVID-19. The source material was peripheral blood. This chain connects TRBV6-5 to TRBJ1-5, with 7 bases matching TRBD1. The CDR3 coding sequence is TGTGCCAGCAGGCAAGCCTTTACAGGGGCCCAGCCCCAGCATTTT. Translation: CASRQAFTGAQPQHF.